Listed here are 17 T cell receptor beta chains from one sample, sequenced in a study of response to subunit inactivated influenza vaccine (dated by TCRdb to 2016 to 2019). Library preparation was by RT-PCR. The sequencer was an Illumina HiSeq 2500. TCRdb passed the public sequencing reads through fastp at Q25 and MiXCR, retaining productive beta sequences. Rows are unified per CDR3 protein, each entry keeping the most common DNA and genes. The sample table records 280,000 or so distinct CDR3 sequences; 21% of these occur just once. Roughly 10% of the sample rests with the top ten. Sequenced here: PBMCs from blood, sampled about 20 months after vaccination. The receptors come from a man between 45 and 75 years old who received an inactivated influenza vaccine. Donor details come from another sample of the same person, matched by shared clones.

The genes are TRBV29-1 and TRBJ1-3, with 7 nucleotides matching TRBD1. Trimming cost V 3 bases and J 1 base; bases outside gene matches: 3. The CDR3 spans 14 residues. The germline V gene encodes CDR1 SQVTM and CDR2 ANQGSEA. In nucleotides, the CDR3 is TGCAGCGTTGAGGAACAGGGGTCTGGAAACACCATATATTTT. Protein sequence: CSVEEQGSGNTIYF.

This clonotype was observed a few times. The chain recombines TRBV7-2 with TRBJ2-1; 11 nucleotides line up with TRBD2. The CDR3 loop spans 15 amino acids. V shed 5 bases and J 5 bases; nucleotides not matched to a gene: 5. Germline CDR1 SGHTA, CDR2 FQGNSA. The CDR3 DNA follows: TGTGCCAGCAGCGTTAGCGGGGGGGCGCACAATGAGCAGTTCTTC. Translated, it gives CASSVSGGAHNEQFF. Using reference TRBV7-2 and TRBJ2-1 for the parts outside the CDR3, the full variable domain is GAGVSQSPSNKVTEKGKDVELRCDPISGHTALYWYRQSLGQGLEFLIYFQGNSAPDKSGLPSDRFSAERTGGSVSTLTIQRTQQEDSAVYLCASSVSGGAHNEQFFGPGTRLTVL.

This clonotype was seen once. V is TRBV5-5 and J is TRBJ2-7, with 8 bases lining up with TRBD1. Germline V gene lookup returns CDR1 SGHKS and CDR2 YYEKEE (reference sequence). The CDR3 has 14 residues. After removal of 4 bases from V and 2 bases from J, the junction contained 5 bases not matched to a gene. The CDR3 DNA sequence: TGTGCCAGCAGCCGAGGGACAGGAGCCTACGAGCAGTACTTC. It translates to CASSRGTGAYEQYF.

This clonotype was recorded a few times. CDR3 nucleotides: TGCGCCAGCAGCCGGACAGGGGGTTTAACCAACACTGAAGCTTTCTTT. Its protein is CASSRTGGLTNTEAFF. The chain carries TRBV5-1 and TRBJ1-1, with TRBD1 matching 10 bases. This CDR3 is 16 amino acids long. The germline V gene has CDR1 SGHRS and CDR2 YFSETQ. V was clipped by 4 bases and J by 2 bases; unmatched bases: 8.

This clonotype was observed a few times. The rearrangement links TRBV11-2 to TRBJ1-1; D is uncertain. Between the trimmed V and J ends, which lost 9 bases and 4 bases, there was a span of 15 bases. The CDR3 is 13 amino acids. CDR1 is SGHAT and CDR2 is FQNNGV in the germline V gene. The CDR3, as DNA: TGTGCCAGTAGGACCTGGACGGGCACTGAAGCTTTCTTT. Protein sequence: CASRTWTGTEAFF.

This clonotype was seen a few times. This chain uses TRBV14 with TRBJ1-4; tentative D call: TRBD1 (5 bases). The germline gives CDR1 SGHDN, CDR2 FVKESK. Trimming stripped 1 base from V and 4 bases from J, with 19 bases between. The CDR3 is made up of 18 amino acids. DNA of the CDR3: TGTGCCAGCAGCCAAGTTACAGGAACTCCCGGCCATAATGAAAAACTGTTTTTT. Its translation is CASSQVTGTPGHNEKLFF.

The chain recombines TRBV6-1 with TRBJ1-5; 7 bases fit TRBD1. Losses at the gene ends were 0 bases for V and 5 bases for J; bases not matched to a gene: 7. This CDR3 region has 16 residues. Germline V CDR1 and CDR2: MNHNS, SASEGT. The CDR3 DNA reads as TGTGCCAGCAGTGAAGCCAACCGGGACAGATATCAGCCCCAGCATTTT. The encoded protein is CASSEANRDRYQPQHF.

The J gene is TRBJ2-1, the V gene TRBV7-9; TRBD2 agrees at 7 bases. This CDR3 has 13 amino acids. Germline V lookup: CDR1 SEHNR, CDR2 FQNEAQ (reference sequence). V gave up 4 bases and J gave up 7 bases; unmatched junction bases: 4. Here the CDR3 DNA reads TGTGCCAGCAGCTCGGTGGGGGGGAATGAGCAGTTCTTC. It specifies CASSSVGGNEQFF.

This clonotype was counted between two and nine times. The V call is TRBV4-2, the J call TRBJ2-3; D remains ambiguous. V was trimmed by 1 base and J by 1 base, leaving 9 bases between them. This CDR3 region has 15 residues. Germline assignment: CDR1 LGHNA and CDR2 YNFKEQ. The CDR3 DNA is TGTGCCAGCAGCCAAGGTCTGTGGGGCACAGATACGCAGTATTTT. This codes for CASSQGLWGTDTQYF.

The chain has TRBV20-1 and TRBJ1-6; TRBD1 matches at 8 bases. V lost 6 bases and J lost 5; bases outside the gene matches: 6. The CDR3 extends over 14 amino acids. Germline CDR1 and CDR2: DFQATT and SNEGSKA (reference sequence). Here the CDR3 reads CSARRGQDNSPLHF. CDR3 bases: TGCAGTGCCAGGCGGGGACAGGATAATTCACCCCTCCACTTT.

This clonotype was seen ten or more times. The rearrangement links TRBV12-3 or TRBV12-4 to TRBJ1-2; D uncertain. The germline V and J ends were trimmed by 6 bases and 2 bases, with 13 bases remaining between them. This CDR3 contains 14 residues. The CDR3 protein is CASSLGSNNYGYTF. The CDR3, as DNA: TGTGCCAGCAGCTTGGGGTCCAACAACTATGGCTACACCTTC.

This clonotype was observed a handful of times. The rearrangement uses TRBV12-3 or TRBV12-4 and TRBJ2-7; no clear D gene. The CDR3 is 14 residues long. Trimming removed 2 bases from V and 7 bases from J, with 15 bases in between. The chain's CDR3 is CASSLRIERREQYF. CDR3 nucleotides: TGTGCCAGCAGTTTACGTATAGAACGTAGAGAGCAGTACTTC.

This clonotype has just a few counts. The CDR3 DNA sequence: TGTGCCAGCAGCTGGGAGGGGACAGGGGGTCGCATTAGGACAGATACGCAGTATTTT. It translates to CASSWEGTGGRIRTDTQYF. The rearrangement links TRBV11-2 to TRBJ2-3; 11 bases match TRBD1. The CDR3 spans 19 residues. Germline loops: CDR1 SGHAT, CDR2 FQNNGV. V trimming: 4 bases; J trimming: 3 bases; junction bases outside the gene matches: 15.

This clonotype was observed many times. As DNA, the CDR3 is TGCAGTGCTAGAGATGACGACAGGGTCTATCAGCCCCAGCATTTT. Amino acids: CSARDDDRVYQPQHF. V usage is TRBV20-1 and J usage is TRBJ1-5; TRBD1 agrees at 7 bases. The CDR3 spans 15 residues. V lost 0 bases to trimming and J lost 5 bases; unmatched junction nucleotides: 7. CDR1 is DFQATT and CDR2 is SNEGSKA in the germline V gene (reference sequence).

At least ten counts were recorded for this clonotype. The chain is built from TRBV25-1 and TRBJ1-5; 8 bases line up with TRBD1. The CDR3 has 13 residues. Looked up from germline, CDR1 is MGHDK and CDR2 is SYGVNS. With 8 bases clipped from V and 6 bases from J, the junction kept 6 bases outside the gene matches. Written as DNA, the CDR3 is TGTGCCAGCCTGGACAGGGCTGGTCAGCCCCAGCATTTT. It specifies CASLDRAGQPQHF.

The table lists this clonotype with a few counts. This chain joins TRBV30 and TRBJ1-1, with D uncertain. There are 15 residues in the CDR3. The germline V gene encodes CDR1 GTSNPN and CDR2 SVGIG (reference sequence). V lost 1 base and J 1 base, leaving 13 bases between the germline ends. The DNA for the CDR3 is TGTGCCTGGAGTGGGGCGTGGACGAGGAACACTGAAGCTTTCTTT. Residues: CAWSGAWTRNTEAFF.

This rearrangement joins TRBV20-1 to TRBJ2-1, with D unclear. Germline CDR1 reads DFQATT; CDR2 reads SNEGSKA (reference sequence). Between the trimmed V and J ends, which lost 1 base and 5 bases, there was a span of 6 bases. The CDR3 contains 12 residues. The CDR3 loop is CSARVSDNEQFF. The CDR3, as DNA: TGCAGTGCTAGAGTCAGTGACAATGAGCAGTTCTTC.